Below are 12 T cell receptor beta chains sequenced from a single sample in a study of shared clonotypes between healthy human individuals. Assay: immunoSEQ multiplex PCR; the TCRdb copy retains only in-frame clones and omits some. The sample carries 2,500,000 or so clones, under 95% recorded once. Sequencing was performed on naive CD4+ T cells from PBMCs. Subset of the sample: CD45RA+ positively selected. These receptors all stem from a man aged 18 to 29 in good health. Some clones in this sample may be carry-over from other donors' samples.

The rearrangement joins TRBV6-5 to TRBJ2-7; unclear D gene. From germline, CDR1 is MNHEY and CDR2 SVGAGI. The CDR3 contains 15 residues. Trimming removed 5 bases from V and 6 bases from J, with 20 bases in between. Here the CDR3 reads CASSPGRGPAVEQYF. CDR3 coding DNA: TGTGCCAGCAGTCCAGGTAGAGGACCTGCGGTCGAGCAGTACTTC.

This clone was seen only once. The J gene is TRBJ2-2, the V gene TRBV5-4, with 14 bases aligning to TRBD2. V dropped 5 bases and J dropped 4; count of bases not matched to a gene: 7. Germline values: CDR1 SGHNT, CDR2 YYREEE (reference sequence). This CDR3 has 17 residues. The CDR3 DNA sequence: TGTGCCAGCAGTCCCGGGACTAGCGGGAGAACCACCGGGGAGCTGTTTTTT. Residues: CASSPGTSGRTTGELFF.

This sequence joins TRBV5-5 and TRBJ2-1, with 10 bases lining up with TRBD2. The CDR3 is 15 amino acids. The germline V gene encodes CDR1 SGHKS and CDR2 YYEKEE (reference sequence). Trimming at V came to 3 bases and at J to 7 bases, leaving 7 bases not matched to a gene. This CDR3 is CASSSLAGGENEQFF. For the CDR3, the DNA is TGTGCCAGCAGCTCCTTAGCGGGAGGAGAAAATGAGCAGTTCTTC.

The CDR3 loop is CASSLFPGLVGPYNEQFF. CDR3 DNA sequence: TGTGCCAGCAGTTTATTCCCAGGGCTAGTCGGCCCTTACAATGAGCAGTTCTTC. The rearrangement uses TRBV28 and TRBJ2-1; possible D gene TRBD1, 5 bases. The CDR3 covers 18 residues. The germline CDR1 and CDR2 sequences are MDHEN and SYDVKM. Trimming shortened V by 1 base and J by 4 bases, and 20 bases separated the two germline ends.

The chain carries TRBV19 and TRBJ2-1, with D possibly being TRBD2 (6 bases). The CDR3 length is 13 residues. The germline CDR1 and CDR2 sequences are LNHDA and SQIVND (reference sequence). V was shortened by 3 bases and J by 12 bases, with 15 bases between the two germline ends. The CDR3 DNA is TGTGCCAGTAGTATGATACTAGCCTCTCGGCAGTTCTTC. Amino acids: CASSMILASRQFF.

This sequence joins TRBV28 and TRBJ1-5; D remains ambiguous. The CDR3 totals 15 residues. Between the trimmed V and J ends, which lost 3 bases and 0 bases, there was a span of 9 bases. Germline V lookup: CDR1 MDHEN, CDR2 SYDVKM. Written as DNA, the CDR3 is TGTGCCAGCAGTTTGCCCCGTTATAGCAATCAGCCCCAGCATTTT. Translated, it gives CASSLPRYSNQPQHF.

The chain recombines TRBV6-5 with TRBJ2-3; 7 bases map to TRBD1. This CDR3 has 13 amino acids. V lost 5 bases and J lost 11; bases outside the gene matches: 10. Germline CDR1 is MNHEY and CDR2 is SVGAGI. The CDR3 DNA reads TGTGCCAGCAGTGACAGAGGGGGCCGTCTGCAGTATTTT. Translated, it gives CASSDRGGRLQYF.

The CDR3 spells CASRQGPWDGYTF. The CDR3 DNA sequence: TGTGCCAGCAGACAGGGTCCCTGGGATGGCTACACCTTC. The chain has TRBV2 and TRBJ1-2; D might be TRBD1 (6 bases). With 6 bases removed from V and 6 bases from J, the gap between germline ends came to 14 bases. The CDR3 runs 13 residues. Germline V gene data show CDR1 as SNHLY and CDR2 as FYNNEI.

This chain uses TRBV5-1 with TRBJ2-7; D possibly corresponds to TRBD2 (6 bases). The CDR3 is made up of 15 amino acids. V lost 4 bases to trimming and J lost 0 bases, with 14 bases between them. The germline V gene encodes CDR1 SGHRS and CDR2 YFSETQ. Here the CDR3 reads CASSPKVADSYEQYF. The CDR3 DNA follows: TGCGCCAGCAGCCCCAAGGTAGCGGACTCCTACGAGCAGTACTTC.

J is TRBJ1-2 and V is TRBV29-1; unclear D gene. The ends were cut back, 7 bases at V and 2 bases at J, with 11 bases in the middle. The CDR3 length is 12 residues. The V gene's germline CDR1 is SQVTM and CDR2 ANQGSEA. The CDR3 sequence: CSARGGNYGYTF. In nucleotides, the CDR3 is TGCAGCGCGCGGGGAGGGAACTATGGCTACACCTTC.

The chain carries TRBV19 and TRBJ1-1; maybe TRBD1 (6 bases). Trimming took off 6 bases at V and 0 bases at J, with 14 bases between the two ends. This CDR3 is built from 15 residues. The germline CDR1 and CDR2 sequences are LNHDA and SQIVND (reference sequence). This CDR3 reads CASSPVTGLNTEAFF. The CDR3 DNA sequence: TGTGCCAGTAGCCCTGTGACAGGACTGAACACTGAAGCTTTCTTT.

The chain employs TRBV6-6 and TRBJ2-7; 10 nucleotides align to TRBD1. The V segment lost 5 bases and the J segment 5 bases; nucleotides outside the gene matches: 6. Germline values: CDR1 MNHNY, CDR2 SVGAGI (reference sequence). This CDR3 has 14 amino acids. CDR3 amino acids: CASSAGTGDNEQYF. CDR3 coding DNA: TGTGCCAGCAGTGCTGGGACAGGGGATAACGAGCAGTACTTC.